The following is a TCR beta chain sequence with its context. Its cognate antigen is unknown. The data originate from a study of PD-1 blockade in classical Hodgkin lymphoma. Findings and caveats of the study: Exclusion was the outcome for patients who began nivolumab under 1 year after ASCT.

Relapse after autologous stem cell transplantation occurred in every patient, and brentuximab vedotin exposure varied. Germline CDR1 MGHRA, CDR2 YSYEKL. This CDR3 has 16 residues. The ends lost 3 bases at V and 9 bases at J; junction bases unmatched: 9. The repertoire was sequenced with immunoSEQ multiplex PCR; TCRdb's copy has only in-frame clones and lacks some. The sample lists 90,000 to 120,000 clones; 80% to 90% were seen once. The rearrangement links TRBV4-1 to TRBJ2-1; TRBD2 agrees at 12 bases. Sequenced material: peripheral blood mononuclear cells (PBMCs), taken before the second cycle of nivolumab. This receptor was identified in a human donor with classical Hodgkin lymphoma. The CDR3 loop is CASSQDGLAGFGEQFF. The CDR3 DNA reads as TGCGCCAGCAGCCAGGACGGACTAGCGGGATTTGGTGAGCAGTTCTTC.